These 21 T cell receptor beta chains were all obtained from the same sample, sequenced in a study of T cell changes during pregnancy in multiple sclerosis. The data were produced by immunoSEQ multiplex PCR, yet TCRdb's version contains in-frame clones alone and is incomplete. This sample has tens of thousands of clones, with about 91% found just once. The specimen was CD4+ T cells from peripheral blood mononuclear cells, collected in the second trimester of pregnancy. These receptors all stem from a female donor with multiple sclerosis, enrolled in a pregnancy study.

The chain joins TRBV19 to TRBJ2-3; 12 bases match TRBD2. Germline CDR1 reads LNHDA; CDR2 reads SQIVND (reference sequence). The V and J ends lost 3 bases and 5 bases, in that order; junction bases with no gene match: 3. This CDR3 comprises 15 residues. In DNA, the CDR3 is TGTGCCAGTAGTATCACTAGCGGGGGGATAGATACGCAGTATTTT. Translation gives CASSITSGGIDTQYF.

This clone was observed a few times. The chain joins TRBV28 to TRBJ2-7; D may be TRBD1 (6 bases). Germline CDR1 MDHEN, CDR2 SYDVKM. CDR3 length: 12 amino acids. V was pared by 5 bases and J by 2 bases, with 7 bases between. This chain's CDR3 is CASSTGTYEQYF. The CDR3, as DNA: TGTGCCAGCAGTACAGGGACCTACGAGCAGTACTTC.

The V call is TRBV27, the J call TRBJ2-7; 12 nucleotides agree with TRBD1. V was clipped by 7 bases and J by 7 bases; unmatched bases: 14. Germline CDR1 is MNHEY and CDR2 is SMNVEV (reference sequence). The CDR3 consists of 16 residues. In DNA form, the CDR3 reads TGTGCCAGCACGCCCAGGGGGGGACAGGGGGCTCGAGAGCAGTACTTC. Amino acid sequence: CASTPRGGQGAREQYF.

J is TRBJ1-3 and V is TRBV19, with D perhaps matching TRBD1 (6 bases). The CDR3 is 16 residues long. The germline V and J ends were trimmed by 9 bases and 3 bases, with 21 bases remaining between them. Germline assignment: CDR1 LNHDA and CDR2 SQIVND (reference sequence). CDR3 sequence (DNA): TGTGCCAGCCGGAGACGGGCAGGGGAACTTGGAAACACCATATATTTT. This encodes CASRRRAGELGNTIYF.

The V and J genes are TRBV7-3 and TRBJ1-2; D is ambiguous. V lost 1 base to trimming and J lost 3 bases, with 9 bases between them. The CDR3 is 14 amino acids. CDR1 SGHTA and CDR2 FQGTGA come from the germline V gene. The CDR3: CASSLNRGDYGYTF. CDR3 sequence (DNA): TGTGCCAGCAGCTTAAACCGCGGAGACTATGGCTACACCTTC. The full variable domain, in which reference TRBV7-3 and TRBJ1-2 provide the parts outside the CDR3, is GAGVSQTPSNKVTEKGKYVELRCDPISGHTALYWYRQSLGQGPEFLIYFQGTGAADDSGLPNDRFFAVRPEGSVSTLKIQRTERGDSAVYLCASSLNRGDYGYTFGSGTRLTVV.

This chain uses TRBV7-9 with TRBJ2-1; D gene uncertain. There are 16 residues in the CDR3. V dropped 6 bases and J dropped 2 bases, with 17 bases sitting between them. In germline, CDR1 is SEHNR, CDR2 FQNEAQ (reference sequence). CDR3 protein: CASSPSKFAAYNEQFF. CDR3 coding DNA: TGTGCCAGCAGTCCCTCTAAGTTTGCGGCCTACAATGAGCAGTTCTTC.

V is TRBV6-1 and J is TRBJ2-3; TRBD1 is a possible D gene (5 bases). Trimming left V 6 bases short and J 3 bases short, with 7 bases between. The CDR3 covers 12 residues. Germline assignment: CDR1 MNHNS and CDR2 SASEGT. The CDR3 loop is CASRRQTDTQYF. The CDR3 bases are TGTGCCAGCAGAAGACAGACAGATACGCAGTATTTT.

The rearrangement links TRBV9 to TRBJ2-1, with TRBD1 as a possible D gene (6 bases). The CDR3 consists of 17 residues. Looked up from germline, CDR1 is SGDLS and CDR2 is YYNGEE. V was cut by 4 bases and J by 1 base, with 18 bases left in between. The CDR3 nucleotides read TGTGCCAGCAGCCCTCTAGTGACAGGTATTTCCTACAATGAGCAGTTCTTC. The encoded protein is CASSPLVTGISYNEQFF.

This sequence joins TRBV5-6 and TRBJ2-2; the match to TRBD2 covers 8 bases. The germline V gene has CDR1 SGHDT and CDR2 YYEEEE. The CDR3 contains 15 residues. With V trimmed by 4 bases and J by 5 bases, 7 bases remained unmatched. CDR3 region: CASSHGGGYTGELFF. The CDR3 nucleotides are TGTGCCAGCAGCCATGGCGGGGGGTATACCGGGGAGCTGTTTTTT. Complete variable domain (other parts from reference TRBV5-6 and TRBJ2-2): DAGVTQSPTHLIKTRGQQVTLRCSPKSGHDTVSWYQQALGQGPQFIFQYYEEEERQRGNFPDRFSGHQFPNYSSELNVNALLLGDSALYLCASSHGGGYTGELFFGEGSRLTVL.

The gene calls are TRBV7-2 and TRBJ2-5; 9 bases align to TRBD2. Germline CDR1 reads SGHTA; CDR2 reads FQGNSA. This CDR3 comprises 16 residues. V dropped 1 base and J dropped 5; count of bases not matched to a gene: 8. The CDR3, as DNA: TGTGCCAGCAGCTTAGTGGCGGGGGGGCCTCTGGAGACCCAGTACTTC. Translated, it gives CASSLVAGGPLETQYF.

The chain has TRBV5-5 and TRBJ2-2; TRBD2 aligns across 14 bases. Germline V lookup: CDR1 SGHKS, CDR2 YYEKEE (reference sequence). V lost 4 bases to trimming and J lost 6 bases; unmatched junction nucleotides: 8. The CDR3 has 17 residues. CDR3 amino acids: CASSLRTSGGIPGELFF. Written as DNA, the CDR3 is TGTGCCAGCAGCCTAAGGACTAGCGGGGGGATTCCCGGGGAGCTGTTTTTT.

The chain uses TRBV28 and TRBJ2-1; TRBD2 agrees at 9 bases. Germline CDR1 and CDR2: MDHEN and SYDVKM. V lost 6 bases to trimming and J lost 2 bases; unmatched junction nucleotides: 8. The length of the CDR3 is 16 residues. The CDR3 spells CASSPAGGRAYNEQFF. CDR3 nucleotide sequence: TGTGCCAGCAGCCCCGCCGGCGGGAGGGCCTACAATGAGCAGTTCTTC.

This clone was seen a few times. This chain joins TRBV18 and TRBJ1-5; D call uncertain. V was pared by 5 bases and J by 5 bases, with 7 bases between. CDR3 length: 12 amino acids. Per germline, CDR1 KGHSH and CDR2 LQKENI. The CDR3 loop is CASSSADQPQHF. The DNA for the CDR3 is TGTGCCAGCTCATCAGCGGATCAGCCCCAGCATTTT.

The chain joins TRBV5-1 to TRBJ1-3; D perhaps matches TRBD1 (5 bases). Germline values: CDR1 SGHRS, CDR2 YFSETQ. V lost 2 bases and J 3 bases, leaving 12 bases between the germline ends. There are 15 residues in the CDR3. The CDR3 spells CASSFQGGGGNTIYF. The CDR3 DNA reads TGCGCCAGCAGCTTTCAGGGCGGGGGTGGAAACACCATATATTTT.

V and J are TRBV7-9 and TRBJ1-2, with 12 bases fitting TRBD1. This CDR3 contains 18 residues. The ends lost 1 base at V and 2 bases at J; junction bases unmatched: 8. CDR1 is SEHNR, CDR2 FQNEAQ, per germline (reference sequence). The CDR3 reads CASSLVSGTGGRNYGYTF. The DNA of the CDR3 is TGTGCCAGCAGCTTAGTCTCCGGGACAGGGGGCCGGAACTATGGCTACACCTTC.

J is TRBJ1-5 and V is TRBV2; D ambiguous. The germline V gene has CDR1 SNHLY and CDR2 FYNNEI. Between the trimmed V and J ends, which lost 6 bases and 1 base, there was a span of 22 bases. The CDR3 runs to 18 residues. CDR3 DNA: TGTGCCAGCAGCCACCGGAGTTTCAGTCCCTTAAGCAATCAGCCCCAGCATTTT. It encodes CASSHRSFSPLSNQPQHF.

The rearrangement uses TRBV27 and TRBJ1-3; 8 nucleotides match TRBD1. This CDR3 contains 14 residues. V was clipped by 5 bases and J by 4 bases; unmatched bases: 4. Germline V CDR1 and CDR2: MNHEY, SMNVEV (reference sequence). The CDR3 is CASSPTGGGNTIYF. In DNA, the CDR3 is TGTGCCAGCAGTCCTACAGGGGGGGGAAACACCATATATTTT.

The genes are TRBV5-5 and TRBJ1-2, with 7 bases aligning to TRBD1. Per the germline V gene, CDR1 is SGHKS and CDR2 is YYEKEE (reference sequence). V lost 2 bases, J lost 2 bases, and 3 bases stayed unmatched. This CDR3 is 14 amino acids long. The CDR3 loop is CASSFDRANYGYTF. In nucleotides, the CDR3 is TGTGCCAGCAGCTTCGACAGGGCCAACTATGGCTACACCTTC. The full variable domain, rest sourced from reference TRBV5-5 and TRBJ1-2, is DAGVTQSPTHLIKTRGQQVTLRCSPISGHKSVSWYQQVLGQGPQFIFQYYEKEERGRGNFPDRFSARQFPNYSSELNVNALLLGDSALYLCASSFDRANYGYTFGSGTRLTVV.

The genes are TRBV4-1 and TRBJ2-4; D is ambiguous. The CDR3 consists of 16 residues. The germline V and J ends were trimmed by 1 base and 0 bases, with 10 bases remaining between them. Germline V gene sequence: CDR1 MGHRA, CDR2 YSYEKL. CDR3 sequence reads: CASSQASSGAKNIQYF. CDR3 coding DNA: TGCGCCAGCAGCCAAGCCTCCTCGGGAGCCAAAAACATTCAGTACTTC.

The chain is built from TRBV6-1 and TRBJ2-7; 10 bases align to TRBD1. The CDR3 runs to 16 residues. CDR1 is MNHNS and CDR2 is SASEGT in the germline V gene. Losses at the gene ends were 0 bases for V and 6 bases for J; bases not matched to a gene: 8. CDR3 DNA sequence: TGTGCCAGCAGTGAAGCCGGGGACAGGGGTCAATTCGAGCAGTACTTC. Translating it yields CASSEAGDRGQFEQYF.

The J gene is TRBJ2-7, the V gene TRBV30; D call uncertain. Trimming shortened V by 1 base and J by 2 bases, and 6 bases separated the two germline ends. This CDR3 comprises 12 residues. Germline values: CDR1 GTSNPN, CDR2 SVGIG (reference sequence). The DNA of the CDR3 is TGTGCCTGGAGTGCGGTCCCCTACGAGCAGTACTTC. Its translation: CAWSAVPYEQYF.